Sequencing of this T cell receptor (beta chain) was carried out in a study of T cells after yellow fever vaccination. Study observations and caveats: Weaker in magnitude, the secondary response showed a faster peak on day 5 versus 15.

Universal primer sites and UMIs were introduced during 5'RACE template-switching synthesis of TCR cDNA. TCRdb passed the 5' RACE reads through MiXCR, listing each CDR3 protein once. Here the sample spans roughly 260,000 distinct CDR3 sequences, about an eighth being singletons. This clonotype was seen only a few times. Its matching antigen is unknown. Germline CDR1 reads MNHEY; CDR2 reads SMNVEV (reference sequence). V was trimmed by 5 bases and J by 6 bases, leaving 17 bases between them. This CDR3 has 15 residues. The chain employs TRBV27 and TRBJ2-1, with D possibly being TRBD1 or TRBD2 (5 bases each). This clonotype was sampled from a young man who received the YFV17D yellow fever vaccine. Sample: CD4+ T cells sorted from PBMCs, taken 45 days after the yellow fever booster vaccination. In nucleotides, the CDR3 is TGTGCCAGCAGTCCCCCCTCGGGACGCTTCAATGAGCAGTTCTTC. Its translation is CASSPPSGRFNEQFF.